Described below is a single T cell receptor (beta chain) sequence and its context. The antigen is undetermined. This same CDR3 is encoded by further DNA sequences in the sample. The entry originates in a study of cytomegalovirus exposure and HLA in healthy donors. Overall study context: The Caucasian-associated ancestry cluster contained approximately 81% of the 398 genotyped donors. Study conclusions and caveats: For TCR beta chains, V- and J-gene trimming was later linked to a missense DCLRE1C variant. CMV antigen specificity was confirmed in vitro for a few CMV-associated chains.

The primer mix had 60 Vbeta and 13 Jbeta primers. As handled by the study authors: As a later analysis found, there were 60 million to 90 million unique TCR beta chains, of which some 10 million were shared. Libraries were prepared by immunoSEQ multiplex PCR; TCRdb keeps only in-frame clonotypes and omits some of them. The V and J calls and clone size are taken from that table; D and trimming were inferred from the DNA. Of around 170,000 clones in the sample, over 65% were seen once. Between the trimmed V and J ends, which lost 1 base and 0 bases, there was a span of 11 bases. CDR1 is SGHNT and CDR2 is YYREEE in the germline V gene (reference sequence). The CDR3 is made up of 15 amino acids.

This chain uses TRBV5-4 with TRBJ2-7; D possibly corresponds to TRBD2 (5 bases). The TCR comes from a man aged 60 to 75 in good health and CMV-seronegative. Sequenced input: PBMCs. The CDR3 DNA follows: TGTGCCAGCAGCTTGCGGCGGGTATCCTCCTACGAGCAGTACTTC. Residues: CASSLRRVSSYEQYF.